Each of the 7 T cell receptor beta chains below was sequenced from the same sample in a study of cytomegalovirus exposure and HLA in healthy donors (dated by TCRdb to 2017 to 2019). The library was obtained by the immunoSEQ multiplex PCR assay. A mixture of 60 forward primers for TCR Vbeta segments and 13 reverse primers for TCR Jbeta segments was used in the multiplex PCR. Sourced from immuneACCESS, this table was stored by TCRdb with only in-frame sequences that have V and J called. A share of the clones is absent; for the studies checked, an unresolved V gene accounts for under half, and the remainder has no known explanation. Counted in this sample were around 200,000 clones; about four fifths of them appeared once. 10% to 13% of the sample comes from the top ten. Sequenced input: PBMCs. These receptors were obtained from a woman aged 45 to 65 in good health and CMV-seropositive.

CDR3 sequence reads: CASSPPSGFLGPEAFF. The CDR3, as DNA: TGTGCCAGCTCACCACCGTCCGGCTTTCTTGGGCCTGAAGCTTTCTTT. The chain is built from TRBV18 and TRBJ1-1; D gene ambiguous. Between the trimmed V and J ends, which lost 0 bases and 6 bases, there was a span of 17 bases. CDR1 is KGHSH, CDR2 LQKENI, per germline. The CDR3 totals 16 residues.

The CDR3 here is CASTLAGGPDTQYF. The CDR3 DNA is TGTGCCAGCACCCTAGCGGGGGGGCCAGATACGCAGTATTTT. The V call is TRBV2, the J call TRBJ2-3; 12 nucleotides agree with TRBD2. Losses at the gene ends were 7 bases for V and 4 bases for J; bases not matched to a gene: 3. This CDR3 comprises 14 residues. The germline V gene encodes CDR1 SNHLY and CDR2 FYNNEI. Full variable domain (remainder filled in from reference TRBV2 and TRBJ2-3): EPEVTQTPSHQVTQMGQEVILRCVPISNHLYFYWYRQILGQKVEFLVSFYNNEISEKSEIFDDQFSVERPDGSNFTLKIRSTKLEDSAMYFCASTLAGGPDTQYFGPGTRLTVL.

This sequence joins TRBV7-2 and TRBJ2-3; TRBD2 aligns across 9 bases. Germline trimming cut 1 base from V and 2 bases from J; bases unmatched to any gene: 1. CDR1 and CDR2 from the germline V gene are SGHTA and FQGNSA. The CDR3 loop spans 15 amino acids. The CDR3 is CASSLERGATDTQYF. The CDR3 coding sequence is TGTGCCAGCAGCTTAGAGCGGGGGGCCACAGATACGCAGTATTTT.

This chain uses TRBV6-6 with TRBJ1-1, with a possible D match to TRBD1 (6 bases). Germline CDR1 is MNHNY and CDR2 is SVGAGI (reference sequence). The V end was cut by 7 bases, the J end by 11 bases, with 14 bases between. The CDR3 has 11 amino acids. The CDR3 bases are TGTGCCAGCAATGGACAGCTGCATGCTTTCTTT. It is translated as CASNGQLHAFF.

This chain joins TRBV6-5 and TRBJ1-1; D not resolved. This CDR3 contains 15 residues. Trimming shortened V by 6 bases and J by 0 bases, and 14 bases separated the two germline ends. Germline-derived CDR1 and CDR2 are MNHEY and SVGAGI. The CDR3 region has the DNA TGTGCCAGCAGGGAGGATCCCAACGTGAACACTGAAGCTTTCTTT. Its translation: CASREDPNVNTEAFF.

The chain joins TRBV19 to TRBJ2-7, with no clear D. This CDR3 has 13 amino acids. Per germline, CDR1 LNHDA and CDR2 SQIVND (reference sequence). The V and J ends lost 10 bases and 1 base respectively, with 14 bases between them. The CDR3 here is CATSPGYSYEQYF. In DNA, the CDR3 is TGTGCCACCTCACCAGGTTATTCCTACGAGCAGTACTTC.

The gene calls are TRBV6-5 and TRBJ2-5, with TRBD2 matching over 8 bases. The CDR3 runs to 14 residues. The J segment lost 4 bases and the V segment lost 4 bases, leaving 5 bases of the junction unmatched. In germline, CDR1 is MNHEY, CDR2 SVGAGI. In DNA form, the CDR3 reads TGTGCCAGCAGTTGGACGGGAGGGGCAGAGACCCAGTACTTC. It codes for CASSWTGGAETQYF.